This note documents a single T cell receptor beta chain sequence. The data derive from a study of blood T cell repertoires in COVID-19. Seattle-derived patients entered the study during active infection and were followed longitudinally. TCRdb keeps only in-frame clones here, not all; method: immunoSEQ multiplex PCR. In the table there are some 180,000 clones, roughly 81% of which are singletons. Germline CDR1 reads LNHDA; CDR2 reads SQIVND (reference sequence). The CDR3 consists of 11 residues. Between the trimmed V and J ends, which lost 2 bases and 12 bases, there was a span of 8 bases. This sequence joins TRBV19 and TRBJ1-5; D gene ambiguous. This clonotype was obtained from an elderly woman with COVID-19, enrolled during active disease. The specimen sequenced was peripheral blood. CDR3 amino acids: CASSITGIQHF. CDR3 nucleotides: TGTGCCAGTAGTATAACGGGAATCCAGCATTTT.